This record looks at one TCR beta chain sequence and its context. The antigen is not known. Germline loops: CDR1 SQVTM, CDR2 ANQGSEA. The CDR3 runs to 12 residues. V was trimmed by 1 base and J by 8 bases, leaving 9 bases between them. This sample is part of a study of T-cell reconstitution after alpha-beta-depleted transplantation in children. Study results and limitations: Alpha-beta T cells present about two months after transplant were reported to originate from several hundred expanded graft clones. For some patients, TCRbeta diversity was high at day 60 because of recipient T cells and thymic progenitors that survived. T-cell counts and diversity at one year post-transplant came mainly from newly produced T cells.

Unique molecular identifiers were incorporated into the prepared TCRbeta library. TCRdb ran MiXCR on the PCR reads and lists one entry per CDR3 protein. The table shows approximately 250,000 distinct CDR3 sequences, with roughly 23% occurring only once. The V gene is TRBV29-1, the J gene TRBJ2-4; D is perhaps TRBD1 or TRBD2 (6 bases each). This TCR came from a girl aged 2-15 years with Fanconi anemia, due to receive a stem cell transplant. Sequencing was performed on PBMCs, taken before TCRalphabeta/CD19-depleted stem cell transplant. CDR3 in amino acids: CSVEGGADIQYF. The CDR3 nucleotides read TGCAGCGTTGAAGGGGGGGCGGACATTCAGTACTTC.